Following are 19 T cell receptor beta chains from one sample sequenced in a study of CD8+ T cells in alopecia areata. Following RNA extraction, reverse transcription yielded cDNA that acted as the sequencing template. Generated by immunoSEQ multiplex PCR, the TCRdb table keeps only in-frame clones and is missing some. Among about 150,000 clones, over 45% were seen once, and the ten largest hold around 6.8%. The sample taken for sequencing was CD4+ T cells sorted from blood. Receptor source: a human donor with alopecia areata.

The chain has TRBV1 and TRBJ2-3. TRBV1 is deemed a pseudogene. The CDR3 sequence is 12 residues long. The CDR3 loop reads CTSSQVLDTQYF. The CDR3 DNA reads TGCACCAGCAGCCAAGTGTTAGATACGCAGTATTTT.

The genes are TRBV7-9 and TRBJ2-5; D is unresolved. The germline CDR1 and CDR2 sequences are SEHNR and FQNEAQ (reference sequence). The CDR3 is 14 residues long. V lost 1 base to trimming and J lost 5 bases, with 11 bases between them. CDR3 sequence (DNA): TGTGCCAGCAGCTTAGTCGCGATTCACGAGACCCAGTACTTC. Protein sequence: CASSLVAIHETQYF.

The V and J genes are TRBV5-1 and TRBJ2-3, with D unresolved. Germline V gene sequence: CDR1 SGHRS, CDR2 YFSETQ. Trimming stripped 0 bases from V and 7 bases from J, with 9 bases between. The CDR3 spans 13 residues. CDR3 residues: CASSLGIENTQYF. CDR3 DNA: TGCGCCAGCAGCTTGGGTATAGAGAATACGCAGTATTTT.

The chain couples TRBV29-1 to TRBJ1-1; the D gene is possibly TRBD1 (5 bases). CDR3 length equals 13 residues. CDR1 SQVTM and CDR2 ANQGSEA come from the germline V gene. The ends were cut back, 7 bases at V and 1 base at J, with 13 bases in the middle. CDR3 DNA sequence: TGCAGCGCGAAGGGACCGCAGAACACTGAAGCTTTCTTT. Translating it yields CSAKGPQNTEAFF.

The rearrangement joins TRBV5-1 to TRBJ2-7; no definite D call. The CDR3 contains 15 residues. Germline CDR1 SGHRS, CDR2 YFSETQ. With 0 bases removed from V and 3 bases from J, the gap between germline ends came to 13 bases. The CDR3 protein is CASSLVSGRLYEQYF. CDR3 nucleotide sequence: TGCGCCAGCAGCTTGGTCTCCGGGCGCCTCTACGAGCAGTACTTC.

The chain has TRBV30 and TRBJ2-5; D might be TRBD2 (5 bases). With 1 base removed from V and 7 bases from J, the gap between germline ends came to 13 bases. CDR1 and CDR2 from the germline V gene are GTSNPN and SVGIG (reference sequence). The CDR3 spans 13 residues. The CDR3 bases are TGTGCCTGGAGTGGGGATTACCGGGGGACCCAGTACTTC. Protein product: CAWSGDYRGTQYF.

This clone was counted only a few times. The rearrangement uses TRBV29-1 and TRBJ2-6; D gene uncertain. Trimming stripped 6 bases from V and 1 base from J, with 4 bases between. CDR3 length: 12 amino acids. The V gene's germline CDR1 is SQVTM and CDR2 ANQGSEA. CDR3 nucleotides: TGCAGCGTCAGGTCTGGGGCCAACGTCCTGACTTTC. Encoded protein: CSVRSGANVLTF.

V and J are TRBV19 and TRBJ2-1; TRBD2 matches at 10 bases. The germline V gene encodes CDR1 LNHDA and CDR2 SQIVND (reference sequence). CDR3 length equals 15 residues. V lost 5 bases and J lost 6; bases outside the gene matches: 7. In DNA, the CDR3 is TGTGCCAGTAGTCTAGCGGCTAGCGGGAGCAATGAGCAGTTCTTC. This codes for CASSLAASGSNEQFF.

This clone was found a few times. The rearrangement links TRBV6-5 to TRBJ2-1, with TRBD2 as a possible D gene (6 bases). Germline loops: CDR1 MNHEY, CDR2 SVGAGI. The V end was cut by 6 bases, the J end by 10 bases, with 10 bases between. The CDR3 has 11 residues. CDR3 nucleotides: TGTGCCAGCAGGGACGGACTAGAGCAGTTCTTC. It yields the protein CASRDGLEQFF.

This clone has a handful of counts. The chain links TRBV5-1 to TRBJ2-6; TRBD2 aligns across 7 bases. The CDR3 spans 15 residues. Per germline, CDR1 SGHRS and CDR2 YFSETQ. J gave up 4 bases and V 3 bases, and 4 bases lay outside the gene matches. CDR3: CASSSGGVGANVLTF. As DNA, the CDR3 is TGCGCCAGCAGCTCGGGAGGAGTAGGGGCCAACGTCCTGACTTTC.

This chain joins TRBV5-1 and TRBJ2-7; possibly TRBD1 or TRBD2 for D (5 bases each). Trimming took off 4 bases at V and 0 bases at J, with 17 bases between the two ends. This CDR3 is 16 amino acids long. Germline V lookup: CDR1 SGHRS, CDR2 YFSETQ. CDR3 bases: TGCGCCAGCAGCCCATATGGGACGGATCCCTCCTACGAGCAGTACTTC. Encoded protein: CASSPYGTDPSYEQYF. Variable domain in full (rest from reference TRBV5-1 and TRBJ2-7): KAGVTQTPRYLIKTRGQQVTLSCSPISGHRSVSWYQQTPGQGLQFLFEYFSETQRNKGNFPGRFSGRQFSNSRSEMNVSTLELGDSALYLCASSPYGTDPSYEQYFGPGTRLTVT.

The rearrangement links TRBV6-5 to TRBJ1-1; D is unresolved. This CDR3 spans 13 amino acids. V lost 3 bases, J lost 3 bases, and 8 bases lay in between. From germline, CDR1 is MNHEY and CDR2 SVGAGI. The CDR3 region is CASSYNRDTEAFF. The CDR3 coding sequence is TGTGCCAGCAGTTATAACAGAGACACTGAAGCTTTCTTT.

This chain links TRBV11-2 with TRBJ2-1; 9 bases map to TRBD2. Losses at the gene ends were 5 bases for V and 15 bases for J; bases not matched to a gene: 8. The germline V gene encodes CDR1 SGHAT and CDR2 FQNNGV. This CDR3 contains 12 residues. The DNA for the CDR3 is TGTGCCAGCAGCAGCTCTAGCGGGATGCCGTTCTTC. Encoded protein: CASSSSSGMPFF. Combining the CDR3 with reference TRBV11-2 and TRBJ2-1 gives the whole variable domain EAGVAQSPRYKIIEKRQSVAFWCNPISGHATLYWYQQILGQGPKLLIQFQNNGVVDDSQLPKDRFSAERLKGVDSTLKIQPAKLEDSAVYLCASSSSSGMPFFGPGTRLTVL.

This clone was recorded a few times. This chain connects TRBV7-9 to TRBJ1-1; weak D call: TRBD1 (5 bases). The length of the CDR3 is 14 residues. V lost 0 bases, J lost 1 base, and 6 bases lay in between. CDR1 is SEHNR, CDR2 FQNEAQ, per germline (reference sequence). The CDR3 DNA reads TGTGCCAGCAGCTTAGCGACAGCGAACACTGAAGCTTTCTTT. It specifies CASSLATANTEAFF.

V usage is TRBV5-1 and J usage is TRBJ2-7; D not certain. CDR3 length: 13 amino acids. CDR1 is SGHRS, CDR2 YFSETQ, per germline. The V end was cut by 2 bases, the J end by 5 bases, with 11 bases between. This CDR3 is CASSFWSRDEQYF. CDR3 DNA sequence: TGCGCCAGCAGCTTCTGGTCTAGGGACGAGCAGTACTTC.

This clone appeared a single time. The chain employs TRBV25-1 and TRBJ1-1, with TRBD1 as a possible D gene (6 bases). This CDR3 region has 13 residues. The ends were cut back, 8 bases at V and 10 bases at J, with 20 bases in the middle. Germline assignment: CDR1 MGHDK and CDR2 SYGVNS. CDR3 residues: CASGLSLGGGAFF. CDR3 nucleotides: TGTGCCAGCGGTCTGTCCCTGGGAGGGGGAGCTTTCTTT.

V gene TRBV27 combines with J gene TRBJ1-1, with no clear D. Germline lookup yields CDR1 MNHEY and CDR2 SMNVEV (reference sequence). The CDR3 consists of 13 residues. The V gene lost 6 bases and the J gene lost 8 bases, with 16 bases spanning the gap. This CDR3 reads CASSRPDGREAFF. CDR3 DNA: TGTGCCAGCAGCCGACCGGACGGGCGAGAAGCTTTCTTT.

This chain joins TRBV9 and TRBJ1-1; D unresolved. Trimming took 4 bases from V and 3 from J, leaving 4 bases between them. CDR3 size: 11 residues. The germline gives CDR1 SGDLS, CDR2 YYNGEE. For the CDR3, the DNA is TGTGCCAGCAGCAGAGACACTGAAGCTTTCTTT. Its translation: CASSRDTEAFF.

The chain recombines TRBV7-9 with TRBJ2-5; D gene uncertain. The CDR3 is made up of 11 amino acids. Germline V CDR1 and CDR2: SEHNR, FQNEAQ (reference sequence). V lost 4 bases and J 5 bases, leaving 5 bases between the germline ends. The CDR3 sequence: CASSSTETQYF. The CDR3 nucleotides are TGTGCCAGCAGCTCTACCGAGACCCAGTACTTC.